Here is one T cell receptor beta chain with its context. What it binds is unknown. Germline-derived CDR1 and CDR2 are MNHEY and SMNVEV (reference sequence). V lost 5 bases and J lost 0; bases outside the gene matches: 9. The CDR3 contains 18 residues. Clones were read by immunoSEQ multiplex PCR, and TCRdb kept only the in-frame ones, dropping some. The sample includes 90,000 to 110,000 clones, about 86% seen only once; the top ten take about 4%. This sample is part of a study of cytomegalovirus exposure and HLA in healthy donors. Notes on the study in general: One later analysis, an examination of the roughly 130 validation repertoires, found that first-cohort TCR clusters tended to co-occur in them.

The TCR was taken from a woman under 30 in good health and CMV-seropositive. The rearrangement links TRBV27 to TRBJ2-7; 14 bases are shared with TRBD2. Sequenced material: PBMCs. For the CDR3, the DNA is TGTGCCAGCAGTCCGCGACTAGCGGGAGGGCCGAGCTCCTACGAGCAGTACTTC. Protein: CASSPRLAGGPSSYEQYF.